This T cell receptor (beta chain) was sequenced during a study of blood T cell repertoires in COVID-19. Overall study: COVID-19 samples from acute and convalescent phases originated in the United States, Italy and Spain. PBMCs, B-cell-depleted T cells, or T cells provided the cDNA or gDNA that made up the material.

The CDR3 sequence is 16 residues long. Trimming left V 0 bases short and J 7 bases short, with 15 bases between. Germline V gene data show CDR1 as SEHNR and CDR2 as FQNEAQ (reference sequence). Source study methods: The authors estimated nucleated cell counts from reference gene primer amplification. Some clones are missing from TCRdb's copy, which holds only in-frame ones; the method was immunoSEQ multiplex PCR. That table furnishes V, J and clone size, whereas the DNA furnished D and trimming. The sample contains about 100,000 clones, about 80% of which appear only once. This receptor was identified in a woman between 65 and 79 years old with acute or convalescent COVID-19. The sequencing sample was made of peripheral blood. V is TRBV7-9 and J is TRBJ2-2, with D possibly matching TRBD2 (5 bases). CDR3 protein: CASSLAGSGTRGELFF. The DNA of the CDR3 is TGTGCCAGCAGCTTAGCAGGGAGCGGTACTCGCGGGGAGCTGTTTTTT.